The clone carrying this T cell receptor beta chain was detected only a few times. This specimen comes from a study of human T cells and chemical hapten exposure. Overall study context: Variation in per-sample TCR yields came mainly from small pooled library volume differences.

Trimming removed 12 bases from V and 1 base from J, with 13 bases in between. Germline V gene lookup returns CDR1 KGHDR and CDR2 SFDVKD. This CDR3 has 13 residues. TCRdb passed the RACE reads through MiXCR, listing each CDR3 protein once. Here the sample spans about 99,000 distinct CDR3 sequences, over 10% being singletons. Specified time point: patch test 1, 2 weeks after DPC sensitization. Treatment in this sample: therapeutic diphenylcyclopropenone sensitization with weekly scalp DPC. This chain uses TRBV24-1 with TRBJ2-3; D remains ambiguous. This clonotype was sampled from a woman aged 35 to 49 with alopecia areata. Some clones in this sample may be carry-over from other donors' samples. The sample here was whole blood, taken in connection with sensitization to the hapten diphenylcyclopropenone (DPC). CDR3 in DNA: TGTGCCTCACCGGTACGGCGCACAGATACGCAGTATTTT. Protein product: CASPVRRTDTQYF.